These T cell receptor beta chains were read from a single sample in a study of blood T cells in healthy people across ages. TCRdb redid the calling of the 5' RACE reads with MiXCR, one entry per CDR3 protein. Counted here are roughly 930,000 distinct CDR3 sequences, around 48% occurring once; the ten biggest clones make up over 10%. The sequenced material came from blood. Source of these receptors: a man younger than 45 in good health. Each CDR3 is given with its conserved first and last residue. Fields, in order: J gene, clone size, D gene, V gene, CDR3 length, CDR3 DNA, CDR3 protein. D genes are given only for firm matches. A clone size is listed for some rows: how often the clone was seen (once, few, many), or a class if it is expanded.

J: TRBJ1-1
size: few
D: .
V: TRBV6-6
length: 14
DNA: TGTGCCAGCAGTTACTCGTTACCGAACACTGAAGCTTTCTTT
CDR3: CASSYSLPNTEAFF

J: TRBJ1-2
size: many
D: .
V: TRBV9
length: 13
DNA: TGTGCCAGCAGCGCGGACCTATTCTATGGCTACACCTTC
CDR3: CASSADLFYGYTF

J: TRBJ2-5
size: .
D: .
V: TRBV5-1
length: 14
DNA: TGCGCCAGCAGCTCCTACCCCTGGGCAGAGACCCAGTACTTC
CDR3: CASSSYPWAETQYF

J: TRBJ2-7
size: few
D: TRBD2
V: TRBV6-2/TRBV6-3
length: 15
DNA: TGTGCCAGCATCTCTAGAAGGGGACTAGCGAACGAGCAGTACTTC
CDR3: CASISRRGLANEQYF

J: TRBJ2-5
size: .
D: TRBD2
V: TRBV4-2
length: 17
DNA: TGTGCCAGCAGCCAACTCAACGGGGGGGCGCTAGGGGAGACCCAGTACTTC
CDR3: CASSQLNGGALGETQYF

J: TRBJ1-1
size: .
D: TRBD1
V: TRBV7-9
length: 17
DNA: TGTGCCAGCAGCTTAGAGGCGCGGCAGGGGGCGAGCACTGAAGCTTTCTTT
CDR3: CASSLEARQGASTEAFF

J: TRBJ1-1
size: few
D: .
V: TRBV29-1
length: 11
DNA: TGCAGCGGAACGGGGGGCACTGAAGCTTTCTTT
CDR3: CSGTGGTEAFF

J: TRBJ2-7
size: many
D: .
V: TRBV20-1
length: 15
DNA: TGCAGTGCTGCAAGGGCAGGGATGAGCTCCTACGAGCAGTACTTC
CDR3: CSAARAGMSSYEQYF

J: TRBJ2-7
size: .
D: TRBD2
V: TRBV5-4
length: 18
DNA: TGTGCCAGCAGCTTGGCCGTTAGCGGGGGGCTTTCCTCCTACGAGCAGTACTTC
CDR3: CASSLAVSGGLSSYEQYF

J: TRBJ2-3
size: .
D: .
V: TRBV6-6
length: 13
DNA: TGTGCCAGCGCGCGGGCTGGCACAGATACGCAGTATTTT
CDR3: CASARAGTDTQYF

J: TRBJ2-7
size: .
D: .
V: TRBV5-1
length: 11
DNA: TGCGCCAGCAGCGCGGGGATCGAGCAGTACTTC
CDR3: CASSAGIEQYF

J: TRBJ2-1
size: many
D: TRBD2
V: TRBV4-2
length: 14
DNA: TGTGCCAGCAGCCCCCAGCGGGGTAACAATGAGCAGTTCTTC
CDR3: CASSPQRGNNEQFF

J: TRBJ1-4
size: .
D: .
V: TRBV7-9
length: 13
DNA: TGTGCCAGCTCAGACAGGTTCAACGAAAAACTGTTTTTT
CDR3: CASSDRFNEKLFF

J: TRBJ2-1
size: .
D: .
V: TRBV20-1
length: 17
DNA: TGCAGTGCTAGCGCCCCAAAGGGGGGAAGGACCTACAATGAGCAGTTCTTC
CDR3: CSASAPKGGRTYNEQFF

J: TRBJ2-3
size: .
D: .
V: TRBV28
length: 12
DNA: TGTGCCAGCAGCACTCCGGCAGATACGCAGTATTTT
CDR3: CASSTPADTQYF

J: TRBJ2-3
size: .
D: TRBD1
V: TRBV7-9
length: 13
DNA: TGTGCCAGCAGCCGGGACAGCGCAGATACGCAGTATTTT
CDR3: CASSRDSADTQYF

J: TRBJ2-3
size: .
D: TRBD2
V: TRBV9
length: 16
DNA: TGTGCCAGCAGCTTCGGGACTAGCGGGACGTTGGATACGCAGTATTTT
CDR3: CASSFGTSGTLDTQYF

J: TRBJ2-7
size: few
D: .
V: TRBV7-3
length: 15
DNA: TGTGCCAGCAGCTTCCCCGGGACCGTAAAGAACGAGCAGTACTTC
CDR3: CASSFPGTVKNEQYF

J: TRBJ2-3
size: .
D: .
V: TRBV20-1
length: 15
DNA: TGCAGTGCTAGAACTCAGAGGACTAGCACAGATACGCAGTATTTT
CDR3: CSARTQRTSTDTQYF

J: TRBJ2-7
size: .
D: TRBD2
V: TRBV7-2
length: 14
DNA: TGTGCCAGCAGGGAAGCGGGGGGCAACTCCGAGCAGTACTTC
CDR3: CASREAGGNSEQYF

J: TRBJ1-1
size: few
D: .
V: TRBV4-1
length: 16
DNA: TGCGCCAGCAGCCAAGATCCTAATCGGGACGGCACTGAAGCTTTCTTT
CDR3: CASSQDPNRDGTEAFF

J: TRBJ2-5
size: few
D: .
V: TRBV7-2
length: 13
DNA: TGTGCCAGCAGCTTAAATCCCAGTGAGACCCAGTACTTC
CDR3: CASSLNPSETQYF

J: TRBJ1-2
size: .
D: .
V: TRBV20-1
length: 11
DNA: TGCAGTGCTAGATCCGTTTATGGCTACACCTTC
CDR3: CSARSVYGYTF

J: TRBJ2-1
size: many
D: .
V: TRBV29-1
length: 12
DNA: TGCAGCGTTGAACCGGGCTCCCGCGAGCAGTTCTTC
CDR3: CSVEPGSREQFF